A single sample is the source of the 18 T cell receptor beta chains below, sequenced in a study of vaccination effects on CD4 cells after COVID-19. Sequencing was performed with immunoSEQ multiplex PCR; in TCRdb, only in-frame clones are kept and a portion is missing. The sample contains 65,000 to 70,000 clones, approximately 76% of which appear only once. In the ViraFEST assay, antigen-specific CD4+ clonotypes were identified by expansion after peptide-pool stimulation. The culture ran for 10 days before CD4+ T cells were isolated. Two-dose vaccination with either BNT162b2 or mRNA-1273 was given to the participants. These receptors' antigens are unknown. Here the sequenced sample was CD4+ T cells from PBMCs cultured with HCoV-OC43 spike peptides, taken after COVID-19 vaccination. Stated subset: HCoV-OC43 spike overlapping peptide pool stimulation. These receptors all come from a human donor who received a COVID-19 vaccine.

The genes are TRBV7-9 and TRBJ1-1; 8 bases fit TRBD1. This CDR3 is built from 15 residues. Germline V lookup: CDR1 SEHNR, CDR2 FQNEAQ (reference sequence). V shed 5 bases, J shed 0 bases, and the junction held 5 bases outside the gene matches. The CDR3 coding sequence is TGTGCCAGCAGCGGGCGGACAGGGATGAACACTGAAGCTTTCTTT. This gives the protein CASSGRTGMNTEAFF.

This clone occurred a few times. The V call is TRBV3-1 (or the pseudogene TRBV3-2), the J call TRBJ1-1, with 9 bases aligning to TRBD1. The V gene end was trimmed by 3 bases and the J gene end by 2 bases; junction bases not matched to a gene: 4. Looked up from germline, CDR1 is LGHDT and CDR2 is YNNKEL (reference sequence). This CDR3 contains 15 residues. In DNA form, the CDR3 reads TGTGCCAGCAGCCAGGTGGGACAGGGCAACACTGAAGCTTTCTTT. Encoded protein: CASSQVGQGNTEAFF.

The chain has TRBV30 and TRBJ1-6; D is uncertain. Deletions cut 1 base from V and 7 bases from J, with 5 bases between. The length of the CDR3 is 12 residues. Germline CDR1 is GTSNPN and CDR2 is SVGIG (reference sequence). CDR3 amino acids: CAWSARNSPLHF. Here the CDR3 DNA reads TGTGCCTGGAGTGCCCGGAATTCACCCCTCCACTTT.

The CDR3 sequence is CSVADRSSSGNTIYF. The DNA of the CDR3 is TGCAGCGTGGCGGACAGATCAAGCTCTGGAAACACCATATATTTT. The chain has TRBV29-1 and TRBJ1-3; D may be TRBD1 (6 bases). Germline V gene data show CDR1 as SQVTM and CDR2 as ANQGSEA. The ends were cut back, 6 bases at V and 0 bases at J, with 15 bases in the middle. The length of the CDR3 is 15 residues. Drawing the rest from reference TRBV29-1 and TRBJ1-3, the complete variable domain is SAVISQKPSRDICQRGTSLTIQCQVDSQVTMMFWYRQQPGQSLTLIATANQGSEATYESGFVIDKFPISRPNLTFSTLTVSNMSPEDSSIYLCSVADRSSSGNTIYFGEGSWLTVV.

V gene TRBV3-1 (or the pseudogene TRBV3-2) combines with J gene TRBJ1-1, with D unclear. The CDR3 has 13 amino acids. Trimming took off 1 base at V and 2 bases at J, with 5 bases between the two ends. The germline V gene encodes CDR1 LGHDT and CDR2 YNNKEL (reference sequence). The CDR3 region is CASSQGDNTEAFF. CDR3 DNA: TGTGCCAGCAGCCAAGGTGATAACACTGAAGCTTTCTTT.

The V and J genes are TRBV20-1 and TRBJ2-1; no clear D gene. The CDR3 sequence is 11 residues long. The V and J ends lost 0 bases and 9 bases respectively, with 6 bases between them. Per germline, CDR1 DFQATT and CDR2 SNEGSKA (reference sequence). The chain's CDR3 is CSARDSIEQFF. The CDR3 DNA sequence: TGCAGTGCTAGAGATAGTATTGAGCAGTTCTTC.

V is TRBV28 and J is TRBJ2-7; D is perhaps TRBD1 (6 bases). The V end was cut by 4 bases, the J end by 3 bases, with 13 bases between. The length of the CDR3 is 14 residues. Germline values: CDR1 MDHEN, CDR2 SYDVKM. The CDR3 loop reads CASSSVGTIYEQYV. DNA for the CDR3: TGTGCCAGCAGTTCGGTGGGGACAATCTACGAGCAGTACGTC.

V and J are TRBV5-6 and TRBJ2-5; 7 bases agree with TRBD2. The V segment lost 4 bases and the J segment 5 bases; nucleotides outside the gene matches: 8. CDR3 length equals 14 residues. In germline, CDR1 is SGHDT, CDR2 YYEEEE. Here the CDR3 DNA reads TGTGCCAGCAGCACCCCGACTAGCTCGGAGACCCAGTACTTC. Translation gives CASSTPTSSETQYF.

J is TRBJ2-2 and V is TRBV7-9; no clear D gene. The V and J ends lost 1 base and 5 bases respectively, with 8 bases between them. Germline values: CDR1 SEHNR, CDR2 FQNEAQ (reference sequence). CDR3 length equals 14 residues. The CDR3: CASSLGRITGELFF. The CDR3 region has the DNA TGTGCCAGCAGCTTAGGGAGAATAACCGGGGAGCTGTTTTTT.

The chain employs TRBV4-3 and TRBJ2-3, with 7 bases aligning to TRBD1. This CDR3 is 16 amino acids long. The trim removed 6 bases at V and 4 bases at J, leaving 13 bases unmatched. Germline V gene data show CDR1 as LGHNA and CDR2 as YSLEER. The CDR3 region is CASSQHSRDSADTQYF. The CDR3 nucleotides are TGCGCCAGCAGTCAACATTCCCGGGACAGCGCAGATACGCAGTATTTT.

The V gene is TRBV5-1, the J gene TRBJ1-2; no definite D call. This CDR3 comprises 15 residues. Germline CDR1 is SGHRS and CDR2 is YFSETQ. With 0 bases removed from V and 6 bases from J, the gap between germline ends came to 15 bases. CDR3 loop: CASSLVVAPGDGYTF. The CDR3 DNA reads TGCGCCAGCAGCTTGGTTGTGGCCCCTGGGGATGGCTACACCTTC.

The V gene is TRBV19, the J gene TRBJ1-5; TRBD1 agrees at 10 bases. The CDR3 runs to 18 residues. J lost 2 bases, V lost 5 bases, and 12 bases had no gene match. Per the germline V gene, CDR1 is LNHDA and CDR2 is SQIVND (reference sequence). The CDR3 DNA reads TGTGCCAGTAGTCTCCGGGACAGGGGCGGCGTGGGCAATCAGCCCCAGCATTTT. It specifies CASSLRDRGGVGNQPQHF.

This chain connects TRBV2 to TRBJ2-5; TRBD1 might be the D (5 bases). V was shortened by 2 bases and J by 3 bases, with 10 bases between the two germline ends. The CDR3 spans 14 residues. In germline, CDR1 is SNHLY, CDR2 FYNNEI. The CDR3 nucleotides read TGTGCCAGCAGTGAAAGGGGCAGAGAAGAGACCCAGTACTTC. Protein sequence: CASSERGREETQYF.

The J gene is TRBJ1-6, the V gene TRBV19; 7 nucleotides agree with TRBD1. Germline CDR1 LNHDA, CDR2 SQIVND (reference sequence). The junction had 9 bases not matched to a gene; V was cut back by 5 bases and J by 8 bases. The CDR3 totals 15 residues. DNA of the CDR3: TGTGCCAGTAGTCGGGACAGCTTTGGTTATTCACCCCTCCACTTT. It encodes CASSRDSFGYSPLHF.

This clone has a handful of counts. CDR3 region: CASSSDRGNQPQHF. The CDR3 region has the DNA TGTGCCAGCTCCTCGGACAGGGGCAATCAGCCCCAGCATTTT. V and J are TRBV18 and TRBJ1-5, with 8 bases matching TRBD1. From germline, CDR1 is KGHSH and CDR2 LQKENI. Trimming at V came to 6 bases and at J to 2 bases, leaving 3 bases not matched to a gene. CDR3 size: 14 residues.

V usage is TRBV21-1 and J usage is TRBJ1-3; no DNA check was done on the table's D call, TRBD1. TRBV21-1 is a pseudogene segment. The CDR3 contains 17 residues. CDR3 protein: CASSGPLTGATGNTIYF. The CDR3 nucleotides read TGTGCCAGCAGCGGACCGTTGACAGGGGCTACTGGAAACACCATATATTTT.

The chain uses TRBV18 and TRBJ2-1; 9 bases are a match to TRBD2. Trimming took 2 bases from V and 7 from J; bases not matched to a gene: 9. Germline lookup yields CDR1 KGHSH and CDR2 LQKENI. This CDR3 spans 16 amino acids. CDR3 DNA sequence: TGTGCCAGCTCACCATACCGAGCGGGGGGCCAGAATGAGCAGTTCTTC. This sequence encodes CASSPYRAGGQNEQFF.

The rearrangement links TRBV11-2 to TRBJ1-1; no reliable D call. CDR1 is SGHAT and CDR2 is FQNNGV in the germline V gene. The CDR3 totals 13 residues. V lost 5 bases and J 5 bases, leaving 12 bases between the germline ends. DNA for the CDR3: TGTGCCAGCAGCCCCACTAGAAATACTGAAGCTTTCTTT. It specifies CASSPTRNTEAFF.